The 21 T cell receptor beta chains listed next were all sequenced from one sample in a study of blood T cell repertoires in COVID-19. Produced via immunoSEQ multiplex PCR; TCRdb's table is partial and in-frame only. The sample has roughly 130,000 clones; roughly 80% are singletons. Sequenced input: peripheral blood. The receptor set was obtained from a woman aged 50 to 60 with acute or convalescent COVID-19.

This clone was recorded many times. The J gene is TRBJ1-1, the V gene TRBV12-3 or TRBV12-4; no reliable D call. This CDR3 spans 13 amino acids. V dropped 3 bases and J dropped 4 bases, with 9 bases sitting between them. The DNA for the CDR3 is TGTGCCAGCAGTTTCGGTGCAGGCACTGAAGCTTTCTTT. As protein: CASSFGAGTEAFF.

This chain links TRBV6-5 with TRBJ2-4; TRBD1 matches 9 bases. This CDR3 comprises 15 residues. Germline CDR1 reads MNHEY; CDR2 reads SVGAGI. Trimming took 10 bases from V and 6 from J; bases not matched to a gene: 13. CDR3 sequence reads: CATNTGGGLGNIQYF. The CDR3 coding sequence is TGTGCCACCAACACAGGGGGCGGTCTAGGAAACATTCAGTACTTC.

Here the CDR3 DNA reads TGTGCCAGCAGCCAAGAATCTGGGACAGTGATTGGAAACACCATATATTTT. This codes for CASSQESGTVIGNTIYF. This chain connects TRBV3-1 (or the pseudogene TRBV3-2) to TRBJ1-3; 7 positions agree with TRBD1. The germline gives CDR1 LGHDT, CDR2 YNNKEL (reference sequence). V shed 0 bases and J 3 bases; nucleotides not matched to a gene: 8. The CDR3 has 17 residues.

The V gene is TRBV27, the J gene TRBJ1-2; possibly TRBD1 for D (6 bases). Trimming took 4 bases from V and 2 from J, leaving 20 bases between them. CDR1 and CDR2 from the germline V gene are MNHEY and SMNVEV (reference sequence). The CDR3 sequence is 17 residues long. This CDR3 reads CASSSGEAVFSNYGYTF. For the CDR3, the DNA is TGTGCCAGCAGTTCAGGGGAAGCAGTATTTTCGAACTATGGCTACACCTTC.

The rearrangement joins TRBV24-1 to TRBJ1-2; 11 nucleotides agree with TRBD1. The V gene end was trimmed by 7 bases and the J gene end by 7 bases; junction bases not matched to a gene: 4. This CDR3 spans 13 amino acids. The germline CDR1 and CDR2 sequences are KGHDR and SFDVKD. The CDR3 DNA is TGTGCCACCAGGAGAGGGACAGGGGGTGGCTACACCTTC. Translation gives CATRRGTGGGYTF.

This chain uses TRBV19 with TRBJ2-1; a weak D match, TRBD2 (6 bases). The CDR3 runs 12 residues. CDR1 LNHDA and CDR2 SQIVND come from the germline V gene (reference sequence). V was pared by 10 bases and J by 9 bases, with 16 bases between. The CDR3 region has the DNA TGTGCCACCAATCCTGGGGGAGGTGAGCAGTTCTTC. Translating it yields CATNPGGGEQFF.

The chain links TRBV3-1 (or the pseudogene TRBV3-2) to TRBJ1-1; TRBD1 matches 8 bases. The V and J ends lost 5 bases and 4 bases, in that order; junction bases with no gene match: 9. CDR3 size: 15 residues. Germline-derived CDR1 and CDR2 are LGHDT and YNNKEL (reference sequence). The CDR3 DNA follows: TGTGCCAGCAGCGCTTCAGGGGGCCAGGGCACTGAAGCTTTCTTT. Translation: CASSASGGQGTEAFF.

This chain connects TRBV6-5 to TRBJ1-6; D call uncertain. The germline V gene encodes CDR1 MNHEY and CDR2 SVGAGI. V shed 6 bases and J shed 5 bases, with 11 bases lying between them. This CDR3 is 14 amino acids long. As DNA, the CDR3 is TGTGCCAGCAGGGCCAGGACTGATAATTCACCCCTCCACTTT. Its protein is CASRARTDNSPLHF.

The chain is built from TRBV5-1 and TRBJ2-3; D is perhaps TRBD2 (6 bases). CDR1 SGHRS and CDR2 YFSETQ come from the germline V gene. Trimming removed 6 bases at V and 6 bases at J, with 20 bases between. The CDR3 has 15 residues. Written as DNA, the CDR3 is TGCGCCAGCAACCCCTGGGGAGGTTCGGGGGATACGCAGTATTTT. It encodes CASNPWGGSGDTQYF.

This chain links TRBV2 with TRBJ2-7, with TRBD1 matching over 9 bases. Germline lookup yields CDR1 SNHLY and CDR2 FYNNEI. The CDR3 runs 14 residues. V lost 4 bases, J lost 1 base, and 2 bases stayed unmatched. The CDR3 DNA sequence: TGTGCCAGCAGTGGCGGGACAGGGTCCTACGAGCAGTACTTC. Its translation: CASSGGTGSYEQYF.

This clone was seen just once. The rearrangement joins TRBV24-1 to TRBJ1-5; possible D gene TRBD1, 6 bases. There are 14 residues in the CDR3. Trimming took 4 bases from V and 7 from J, leaving 13 bases between them. In germline, CDR1 is KGHDR, CDR2 SFDVKD. CDR3 loop: CATSDSGTLQPQHF. CDR3 DNA: TGTGCCACCAGTGACTCCGGGACACTCCAGCCCCAGCATTTT.

V and J are TRBV27 and TRBJ1-1; D is possibly TRBD1 (6 bases). CDR1 and CDR2 (germline): MNHEY, SMNVEV (reference sequence). V gave up 5 bases and J gave up 5 bases, with 12 bases separating them. The CDR3 covers 13 residues. The CDR3 here is CASSGQGRTEAFF. Written as DNA, the CDR3 is TGTGCCAGCAGTGGTCAGGGGCGGACTGAAGCTTTCTTT.

The genes are TRBV5-1 and TRBJ2-7; D is undetermined. CDR3 length: 13 amino acids. Trimming took off 5 bases at V and 7 bases at J, with 16 bases between the two ends. Germline V gives CDR1 SGHRS, CDR2 YFSETQ. CDR3 residues: CASREQTFGEQYF. In nucleotides, the CDR3 is TGCGCCAGCAGGGAGCAGACCTTCGGGGAGCAGTACTTC.

The V call is TRBV19, the J call TRBJ1-6, with D unclear. V lost 3 bases to trimming and J lost 0 bases, with 15 bases between them. This CDR3 region has 18 residues. Looked up from germline, CDR1 is LNHDA and CDR2 is SQIVND (reference sequence). In DNA, the CDR3 is TGTGCCAGTAGTATCGGCAATACTTACAGCTCCTATAATTCACCCCTCCACTTT. Its protein is CASSIGNTYSSYNSPLHF.

The chain carries TRBV12-3 or TRBV12-4 and TRBJ1-1, with a possible D match to TRBD1 (6 bases). V lost 4 bases and J lost 0, with 6 bases in between. The CDR3 totals 13 residues. The CDR3 nucleotides are TGTGCCAGCAGTTGGACAGTGAACACTGAAGCTTTCTTT. It yields the protein CASSWTVNTEAFF.

This clone was picked up a small number of times. The V and J genes are TRBV27 and TRBJ1-2, with a tentative D call TRBD1 (5 bases). The germline V and J ends were trimmed by 3 bases and 4 bases, with 12 bases remaining between them. The CDR3 loop spans 14 amino acids. The germline gives CDR1 MNHEY, CDR2 SMNVEV (reference sequence). In nucleotides, the CDR3 is TGTGCCAGCAGTTTTTCTCAGGGCAGCTATGGCTACACCTTC. It is translated as CASSFSQGSYGYTF.

The chain employs TRBV9 and TRBJ2-1, with D maybe TRBD2 (5 bases). Germline V gives CDR1 SGDLS, CDR2 YYNGEE. This CDR3 contains 16 residues. V lost 3 bases to trimming and J lost 2 bases, with 15 bases between them. CDR3 nucleotides: TGTGCCAGCAGCGCCGAAGAGGGAAGTACCTACAATGAGCAGTTCTTC. As protein: CASSAEEGSTYNEQFF. Combining the CDR3 with reference TRBV9 and TRBJ2-1 gives the whole variable domain DSGVTQTPKHLITATGQRVTLRCSPRSGDLSVYWYQQSLDQGLQFLIQYYNGEERAKGNILERFSAQQFPDLHSELNLSSLELGDSALYFCASSAEEGSTYNEQFFGPGTRLTVL.

This clone was counted a few times. DNA of the CDR3: TGTGCCAGCAGCTTACGGGTCATACCCGTTAATTCACCCCTCCACTTT. The encoded protein is CASSLRVIPVNSPLHF. The genes are TRBV7-8 and TRBJ1-6, with D uncertain. Germline V gene data show CDR1 as SGHVS and CDR2 as FQNEAQ. This CDR3 spans 16 amino acids. Between the trimmed V and J ends, which lost 2 bases and 6 bases, there was a span of 14 bases.

The genes are TRBV6-5 and TRBJ2-7, with a tentative D call TRBD1 (6 bases). Trimming cost V 5 bases and J 3 bases, with 11 bases left between them. CDR1 MNHEY and CDR2 SVGAGI come from the germline V gene. The CDR3 length is 13 residues. The CDR3 sequence is CASSLKQGYEQYF. In nucleotides, the CDR3 is TGTGCCAGCAGTCTTAAACAGGGCTACGAGCAGTACTTC.

CDR3 protein: CASSWDTREGGYTF. The CDR3 coding sequence is TGTGCCAGCAGCTGGGACACGAGGGAGGGAGGCTACACCTTC. The chain carries TRBV5-6 and TRBJ1-2, with D tentatively TRBD1 (6 bases). The CDR3 is 14 amino acids. Trimming took off 3 bases at V and 8 bases at J, with 17 bases between the two ends. Per the germline V gene, CDR1 is SGHDT and CDR2 is YYEEEE.

The genes are TRBV18 and TRBJ2-1; 13 nucleotides match TRBD2. There are 17 residues in the CDR3. CDR1 KGHSH and CDR2 LQKENI come from the germline V gene. After removal of 3 bases from V and 8 bases from J, the junction contained 10 bases not matched to a gene. CDR3 loop: CASSPTTGLAGDHEQFF. The CDR3 nucleotides are TGTGCCAGCTCACCTACAACTGGACTAGCGGGGGATCATGAGCAGTTCTTC.